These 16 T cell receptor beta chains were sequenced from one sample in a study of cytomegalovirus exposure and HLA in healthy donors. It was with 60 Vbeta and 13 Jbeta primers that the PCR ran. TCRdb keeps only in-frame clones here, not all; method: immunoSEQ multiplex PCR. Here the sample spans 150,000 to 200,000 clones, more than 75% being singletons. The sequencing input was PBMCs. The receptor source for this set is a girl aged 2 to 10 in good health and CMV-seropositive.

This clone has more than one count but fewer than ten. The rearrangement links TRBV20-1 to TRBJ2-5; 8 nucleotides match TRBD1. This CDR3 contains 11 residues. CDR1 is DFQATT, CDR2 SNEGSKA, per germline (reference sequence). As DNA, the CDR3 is TGCAGCCCCAGGGGGCTGGAGACCCAGTACTTC. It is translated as CSPRGLETQYF.

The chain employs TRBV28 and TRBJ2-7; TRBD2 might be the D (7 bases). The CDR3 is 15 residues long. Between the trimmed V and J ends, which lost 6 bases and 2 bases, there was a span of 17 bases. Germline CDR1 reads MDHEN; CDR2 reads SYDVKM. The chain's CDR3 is CASRGGVRPAYEQYF. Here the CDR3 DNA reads TGTGCCAGCAGAGGGGGGGTCCGCCCTGCCTACGAGCAGTACTTC.

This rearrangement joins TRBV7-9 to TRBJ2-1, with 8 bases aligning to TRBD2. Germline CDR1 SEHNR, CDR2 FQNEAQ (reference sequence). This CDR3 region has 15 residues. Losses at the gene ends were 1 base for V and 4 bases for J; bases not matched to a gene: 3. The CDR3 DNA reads TGTGCCAGCAGCTTAGTTAAGCGGGAGTACAATGAGCAGTTCTTC. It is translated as CASSLVKREYNEQFF.

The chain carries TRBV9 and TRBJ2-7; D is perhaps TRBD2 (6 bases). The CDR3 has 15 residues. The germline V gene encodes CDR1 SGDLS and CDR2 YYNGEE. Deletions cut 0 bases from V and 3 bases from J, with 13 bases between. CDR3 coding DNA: TGTGCCAGCAGCGTAGCTTCGGGCGGGAACTACGAGCAGTACTTC. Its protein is CASSVASGGNYEQYF.

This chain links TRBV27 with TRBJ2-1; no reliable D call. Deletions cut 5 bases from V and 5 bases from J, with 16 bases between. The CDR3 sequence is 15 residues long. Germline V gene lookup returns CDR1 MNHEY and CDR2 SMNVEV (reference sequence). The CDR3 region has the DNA TGTGCCAGCAGTAAAAGTCGAGCTCAGGACAATGAGCAGTTCTTC. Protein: CASSKSRAQDNEQFF.

For the CDR3, the DNA is TGTGCCAGTAGCCTCTTAAGACTAGCGGGAGACGGGAAGACCCAGTACTTC. It is translated as CASSLLRLAGDGKTQYF. The chain combines TRBV19 with TRBJ2-5; 12 positions match TRBD2. The length of the CDR3 is 17 residues. After removal of 6 bases from V and 6 bases from J, the junction contained 14 bases not matched to a gene. Germline V gene lookup returns CDR1 LNHDA and CDR2 SQIVND (reference sequence).

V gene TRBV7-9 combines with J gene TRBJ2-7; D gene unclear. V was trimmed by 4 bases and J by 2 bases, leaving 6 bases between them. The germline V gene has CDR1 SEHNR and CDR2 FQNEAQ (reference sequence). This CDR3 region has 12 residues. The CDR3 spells CASSSTPYEQYF. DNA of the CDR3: TGTGCCAGCAGCTCTACTCCCTACGAGCAGTACTTC.

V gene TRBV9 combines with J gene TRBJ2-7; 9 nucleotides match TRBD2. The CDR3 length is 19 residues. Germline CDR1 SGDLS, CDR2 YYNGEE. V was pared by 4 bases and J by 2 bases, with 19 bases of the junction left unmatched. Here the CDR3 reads CASSPPLRSGRKVAYEQYF. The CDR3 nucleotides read TGTGCCAGCAGCCCACCTTTAAGAAGCGGGAGGAAGGTCGCCTACGAGCAGTACTTC.

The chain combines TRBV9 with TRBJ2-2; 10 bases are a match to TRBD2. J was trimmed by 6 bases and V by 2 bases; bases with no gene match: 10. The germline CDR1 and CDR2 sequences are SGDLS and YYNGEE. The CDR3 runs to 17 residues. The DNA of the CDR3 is TGTGCCAGCAGCGTGTTTTCCGGGACTAGCGATCCCGGGGAGCTGTTTTTT. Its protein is CASSVFSGTSDPGELFF.

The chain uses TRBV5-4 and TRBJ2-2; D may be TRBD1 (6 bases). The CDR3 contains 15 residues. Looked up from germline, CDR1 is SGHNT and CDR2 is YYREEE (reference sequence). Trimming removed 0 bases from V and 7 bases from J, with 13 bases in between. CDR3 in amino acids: CASSLGPRGGGELFF. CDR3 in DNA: TGTGCCAGCAGCTTGGGACCCCGAGGGGGCGGGGAGCTGTTTTTT.

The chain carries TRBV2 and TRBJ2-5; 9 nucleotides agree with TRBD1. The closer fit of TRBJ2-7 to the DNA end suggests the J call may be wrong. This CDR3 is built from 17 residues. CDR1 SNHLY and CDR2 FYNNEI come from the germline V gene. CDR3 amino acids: CASSEALMGTGSHEQYF. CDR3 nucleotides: TGTGCCAGCAGTGAAGCGCTTATGGGGACAGGGTCCCACGAGCAGTACTTC.

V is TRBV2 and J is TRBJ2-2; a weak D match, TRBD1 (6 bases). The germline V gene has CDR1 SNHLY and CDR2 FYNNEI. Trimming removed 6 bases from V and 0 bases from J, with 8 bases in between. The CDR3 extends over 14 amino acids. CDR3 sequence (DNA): TGTGCCAGCAGAAAGGGGGCGAACACCGGGGAGCTGTTTTTT. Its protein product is CASRKGANTGELFF.

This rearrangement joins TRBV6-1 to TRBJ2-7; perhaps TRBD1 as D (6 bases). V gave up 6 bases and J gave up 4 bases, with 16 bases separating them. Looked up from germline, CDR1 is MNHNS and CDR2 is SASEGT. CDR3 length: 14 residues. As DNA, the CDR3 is TGTGCCAGCAGAAGAGAGGGGGTAAGTTACGAGCAGTACTTC. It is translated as CASRREGVSYEQYF.

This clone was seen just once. The CDR3 reads CASEPEQGGETQYF. The CDR3 DNA sequence: TGTGCCAGCGAACCCGAACAGGGGGGAGAGACCCAGTACTTC. The V and J genes are TRBV7-9 and TRBJ2-5; 8 bases fit TRBD1. The CDR3 length is 14 residues. Per the germline V gene, CDR1 is SEHNR and CDR2 is FQNEAQ (reference sequence). After removal of 8 bases from V and 4 bases from J, the junction contained 9 bases not matched to a gene.

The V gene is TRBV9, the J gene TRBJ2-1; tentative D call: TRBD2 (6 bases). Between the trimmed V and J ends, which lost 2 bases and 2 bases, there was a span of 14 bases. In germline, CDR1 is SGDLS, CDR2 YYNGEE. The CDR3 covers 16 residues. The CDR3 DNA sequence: TGTGCCAGCAGCGTCGGACCGGGAGTGACCTACAATGAGCAGTTCTTC. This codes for CASSVGPGVTYNEQFF.

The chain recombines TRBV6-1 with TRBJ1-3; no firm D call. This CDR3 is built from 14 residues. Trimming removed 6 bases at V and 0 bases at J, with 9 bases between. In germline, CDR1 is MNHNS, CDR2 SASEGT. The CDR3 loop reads CASRGVYSGNTIYF. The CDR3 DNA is TGTGCCAGCAGGGGAGTCTACTCTGGAAACACCATATATTTT.